This T cell receptor beta chain was captured by sequencing in a study of human T cells and chemical hapten exposure. Study details: Epicutaneous patch tests delivered 0.01% DPC to the upper back, with evaluation at 6 days.

Described time point: patch test 2, 6 weeks after DPC sensitization. Noted treatment: therapeutic diphenylcyclopropenone sensitization with weekly scalp DPC. Patients had alopecia, were aged 18 to 70, and were not pregnant. The CDR3 is 12 residues long. V shed 6 bases and J shed 5 bases, with 8 bases lying between them. Germline V gene sequence: CDR1 MNHEY, CDR2 SVGEGT. Each cDNA molecule in the library carried unique molecular identifiers. TCRdb analysed the RACE reads with MiXCR anew, one entry per CDR3 protein. The sample lists hundreds of thousands of distinct CDR3 sequences; under 6.5% were seen once. In the case of this clonotype: Its cognate antigen is unknown.

Regarding the study as a whole: Once DPC sensitization occurred, TCRs above 1 in 1000 frequency showed no change.

Sequencing used whole blood, obtained in connection with sensitization to the hapten diphenylcyclopropenone (DPC). The source of this sequence is a woman in her late teens or twenties with alopecia areata. Some clones in this sample may be carry-over from other donors' samples. The V and J genes are TRBV6-2 or TRBV6-3 and TRBJ2-1; D is unresolved. Written as DNA, the CDR3 is TGTGCCAGCAGGAACATGAACAATGAGCAGTTCTTC. Translating it yields CASRNMNNEQFF.